One sample yielded the 29 T cell receptor beta chains listed below, sequenced in a study of blood T cells in healthy people across ages. It was with a sample-barcoded 5' primer and a J-beta primer mix that a second PCR of roughly 6 to 12 cycles was run. MiXCR, run by TCRdb on the 5' RACE reads, gives a single entry per CDR3 protein. The sample consists of about 680,000 distinct CDR3 sequences, around 45% of them appearing once. The sample was blood. All receptors come from a woman aged 55 to 70 in good health.

This clonotype was detected a few times. J is TRBJ2-7 and V is TRBV6-2 or TRBV6-3; TRBD2 matches 10 bases. Germline V lookup: CDR1 MNHEY, CDR2 SVGEGT. Trimming removed 7 bases from V and 3 bases from J; junction bases left unmatched: 9. CDR3 length: 15 amino acids. The DNA of the CDR3 is TGTGCCAGCATTAAAAAGCGGGAGGGGAACTACGAGCAGTACTTC. This gives the protein CASIKKREGNYEQYF.

V and J are TRBV5-5 and TRBJ2-2; TRBD1 is a possible D gene (5 bases). Per the germline V gene, CDR1 is SGHKS and CDR2 is YYEKEE (reference sequence). The CDR3 spans 15 residues. Between the trimmed V and J ends, which lost 4 bases and 0 bases, there was a span of 10 bases. The CDR3 is CASSLRVTNTGELFF. The DNA for the CDR3 is TGTGCCAGCAGCCTCAGGGTGACGAACACCGGGGAGCTGTTTTTT.

This clonotype was observed a single time. One end of the junction varies from germline; a read error may be responsible. The V gene is TRBV18, the J gene TRBJ2-1; 11 bases match TRBD2. The CDR3 is 16 residues long. The germline gives CDR1 KGHSH, CDR2 LQKENI. In nucleotides, the CDR3 is TGTGCCCGCTCACTCCTAGCGGGAGGCTCCTACAATGAGCAGTTCTTC. Its protein is CARSLLAGGSYNEQFF.

The rearrangement joins TRBV20-1 to TRBJ2-7; 7 bases are a match to TRBD1. J gave up 2 bases and V 5 bases, and 6 bases lay outside the gene matches. The CDR3 runs to 13 residues. Germline-derived CDR1 and CDR2 are DFQATT and SNEGSKA (reference sequence). CDR3 protein: CSARRQGTYEQYF. The CDR3 DNA reads TGCAGTGCTCGCCGACAGGGTACCTACGAGCAGTACTTC.

This clonotype was recorded once. The chain employs TRBV28 and TRBJ2-5, with D perhaps matching TRBD1 or TRBD2 (5 bases each). V lost 7 bases to trimming and J lost 5 bases, with 14 bases between them. The V gene's germline CDR1 is MDHEN and CDR2 SYDVKM. The length of the CDR3 is 13 residues. As DNA, the CDR3 is TGTGCCAGCACCGGGACGGTCCGGGAGACCCAGTACTTC. Translating it yields CASTGTVRETQYF.

This chain links TRBV28 with TRBJ2-7, with 8 bases that match TRBD1. V lost 6 bases to trimming and J lost 1 base; unmatched junction nucleotides: 8. The CDR3 covers 15 residues. From germline, CDR1 is MDHEN and CDR2 SYDVKM. The CDR3 sequence: CASRAGTGISYEQYF. The CDR3 coding sequence is TGTGCCAGCAGGGCCGGGACAGGAATTTCCTACGAGCAGTACTTC.

This chain links TRBV6-6 with TRBJ1-5, with D perhaps TRBD1 (5 bases). This CDR3 spans 16 amino acids. V was cut by 6 bases and J by 6 bases, with 21 bases left in between. From germline, CDR1 is MNHNY and CDR2 SVGAGI (reference sequence). The CDR3 region has the DNA TGTGCCAGCAGCCTTGCTCTTCAGGGTTCCCCTCAGCCCCAGCATTTT. Translation: CASSLALQGSPQPQHF.

This clonotype was counted between two and nine times. The chain recombines TRBV5-1 with TRBJ2-5; the D gene is possibly TRBD1 (6 bases). CDR1 and CDR2 (germline): SGHRS, YFSETQ. This CDR3 comprises 13 residues. Trimming took off 0 bases at V and 11 bases at J, with 14 bases between the two ends. CDR3 sequence: CASSLDVAGQQYF. The CDR3 DNA is TGCGCCAGCAGCTTGGACGTGGCCGGACAGCAGTACTTC.

The rearrangement uses TRBV20-1 and TRBJ2-1; D is tentatively TRBD1 or TRBD2 (5 bases each). V lost 1 base to trimming and J lost 0 bases, with 13 bases between them. The CDR3 consists of 16 residues. The germline V gene encodes CDR1 DFQATT and CDR2 SNEGSKA (reference sequence). The DNA of the CDR3 is TGCAGTGCTAGAGTTCCGGGACGGAGCTCCTACAATGAGCAGTTCTTC. This gives the protein CSARVPGRSSYNEQFF.

In this sample, this clonotype is medium-sized. V and J are TRBV5-1 and TRBJ1-1; TRBD1 matches 12 bases. The CDR3 is 17 amino acids. Germline loops: CDR1 SGHRS, CDR2 YFSETQ. V gave up 10 bases and J gave up 3 bases; unmatched junction bases: 16. This chain's CDR3 is CASFPGTGGPEDTEAFF. CDR3 nucleotides: TGCGCCTCGTTTCCCGGGACAGGGGGCCCGGAGGACACTGAAGCTTTCTTT.

For the CDR3, the DNA is TGTGCCAACAGGGAAGGGGGGTCCTACGAGCAGTACTTC. Translation gives CANREGGSYEQYF. This chain links TRBV2 with TRBJ2-7; D is possibly TRBD1 or TRBD2 (6 bases each). Germline CDR1 and CDR2: SNHLY and FYNNEI. The CDR3 covers 13 residues. Trimming took 10 bases from V and 1 from J, leaving 14 bases between them.

The chain joins TRBV24-1 to TRBJ2-5; 8 bases agree with TRBD1. This CDR3 is built from 13 residues. The V gene's germline CDR1 is KGHDR and CDR2 SFDVKD. With 11 bases clipped from V and 1 base from J, the junction kept 5 bases outside the gene matches. This CDR3 reads CAIGQGIQETQYF. In DNA form, the CDR3 reads TGTGCCATAGGACAGGGAATCCAAGAGACCCAGTACTTC.

Ten or more counts support this clonotype. The gene calls are TRBV2 and TRBJ1-4; perhaps TRBD1 as D (6 bases). V lost 9 bases and J lost 8, with 13 bases in between. The CDR3 runs to 12 residues. Germline CDR1 and CDR2: SNHLY and FYNNEI. CDR3 sequence reads: CASSDRGEKLFF. CDR3 nucleotide sequence: TGTGCCAGTTCGGACAGAGGAGAAAAACTGTTTTTT.

The chain has TRBV20-1 and TRBJ2-1; D is perhaps TRBD1 (8 bases). The CDR3 sequence is 12 residues long. V shed 4 bases and J shed 7 bases, with 11 bases lying between them. CDR1 is DFQATT and CDR2 is SNEGSKA in the germline V gene (reference sequence). In DNA form, the CDR3 reads TGCAGTGCTAACAGGGGGGGGAATGAGCAGTTCTTC. Its translation: CSANRGGNEQFF.

The CDR3 sequence: CASSSQPGQGGYGYTF. CDR3 coding DNA: TGTGCCAGCAGTTCCCAGCCGGGACAGGGGGGCTATGGCTACACCTTC. V and J are TRBV6-5 and TRBJ1-2, with 11 nucleotides matching TRBD1. This CDR3 is 16 amino acids long. Germline CDR1 is MNHEY and CDR2 is SVGAGI. V was clipped by 4 bases and J by 4 bases; unmatched bases: 8.

The J gene is TRBJ2-7, the V gene TRBV6-2 or TRBV6-3; tentative D call: TRBD1 (5 bases). CDR1 and CDR2 from the germline V gene are MNHEY and SVGEGT. With 7 bases removed from V and 2 bases from J, the gap between germline ends came to 12 bases. There are 13 residues in the CDR3. In DNA, the CDR3 is TGTGCCAGCACCCTGACAGCCCCCTACGAGCAGTACTTC. Translation: CASTLTAPYEQYF.

The chain is built from TRBV4-1 and TRBJ2-3; 12 positions agree with TRBD1. The junction had 8 bases not matched to a gene; V was cut back by 3 bases and J by 4 bases. Germline loops: CDR1 MGHRA, CDR2 YSYEKL. This CDR3 is 17 amino acids long. In DNA, the CDR3 is TGCGCCAGCAGCCAGAACAGGGGGACAGGGGGCGCAGATACGCAGTATTTT. Protein: CASSQNRGTGGADTQYF.

The gene calls are TRBV6-2 or TRBV6-3 and TRBJ2-3, with unresolved D. Germline CDR1 MNHEY, CDR2 SVGEGT. The V end was cut by 5 bases, the J end by 2 bases, with 11 bases between. The CDR3 spans 14 residues. The CDR3 DNA sequence: TGTGCCAGCAGTAACAGCTTGCTCACAGATACGCAGTATTTT. This codes for CASSNSLLTDTQYF.

This clonotype has a handful of counts. The chain combines TRBV4-1 with TRBJ1-1, with 11 bases that match TRBD1. The junction had 6 bases not matched to a gene; V was cut back by 4 bases and J by 5 bases. Germline CDR1 reads MGHRA; CDR2 reads YSYEKL. This CDR3 contains 15 residues. The CDR3 sequence is CASSPLDRGRTEAFF. The CDR3 DNA sequence: TGCGCCAGCAGCCCGCTGGACAGGGGGCGGACTGAAGCTTTCTTT.

This clonotype came up a few times. It may be a read error: a sequence one base away is much more abundant. This chain joins TRBV29-1 and TRBJ2-7; D ambiguous. CDR3 size: 13 residues. The V gene lost 6 bases and the J gene lost 3 bases, with 15 bases spanning the gap. Germline CDR1 is SQVTM and CDR2 is ANQGSEA. CDR3 nucleotide sequence: TGCAGCGTCGCGAGGACGGAAGGCTACGAGCAGTACTTC. Translated: CSVARTEGYEQYF.

This clonotype was picked up many times. This chain links TRBV2 with TRBJ2-5; possible D gene TRBD2, 6 bases. Deletions cut 2 bases from V and 3 bases from J, with 13 bases between. CDR3 length equals 15 residues. Per germline, CDR1 SNHLY and CDR2 FYNNEI. CDR3 amino acids: CASSEWEVREETQYF. The CDR3 DNA reads as TGTGCCAGCAGTGAATGGGAGGTCAGGGAAGAGACCCAGTACTTC. Based on the CDR3 plus reference TRBV2 and TRBJ2-5, the full variable domain is EPEVTQTPSHQVTQMGQEVILRCVPISNHLYFYWYRQILGQKVEFLVSFYNNEISEKSEIFDDQFSVERPDGSNFTLKIRSTKLEDSAMYFCASSEWEVREETQYFGPGTRLLVL.

J is TRBJ2-1 and V is TRBV4-3; D call uncertain. This CDR3 is built from 14 residues. The germline V and J ends were trimmed by 1 base and 3 bases, with 7 bases remaining between them. The germline V gene has CDR1 LGHNA and CDR2 YSLEER. CDR3 DNA sequence: TGCGCCAGCAGCCAAGGATCGGGCTACAATGAGCAGTTCTTC. Translating gives CASSQGSGYNEQFF.

This clonotype was seen a handful of times. The chain uses TRBV10-3 and TRBJ1-2; possibly TRBD1 for D (5 bases). CDR3 size: 14 residues. V was trimmed by 0 bases and J by 6 bases, leaving 11 bases between them. The V gene's germline CDR1 is ENHRY and CDR2 SYGVKD. The CDR3 here is CAISESGVGDGYTF. CDR3 in DNA: TGTGCCATCAGTGAGTCGGGGGTCGGCGATGGCTACACCTTC.

This chain connects TRBV7-3 to TRBJ1-1; no firm D call. Trimming shortened V by 0 bases and J by 7 bases, and 9 bases separated the two germline ends. This CDR3 contains 13 residues. Germline loops: CDR1 SGHTA, CDR2 FQGTGA. The CDR3 DNA is TGTGCCAGCAGCTTAACGGGGAATGATGAAGCTTTCTTT. Amino acids: CASSLTGNDEAFF.

V usage is TRBV6-5 and J usage is TRBJ2-1, with 11 bases identical to TRBD2. The CDR3 covers 15 residues. J was trimmed by 7 bases and V by 2 bases; bases with no gene match: 4. Germline CDR1 is MNHEY and CDR2 is SVGAGI. CDR3 residues: CASSYRRLAGNEQFF. The CDR3 DNA is TGTGCCAGCAGTTACCGACGACTAGCGGGGAATGAGCAGTTCTTC.

This clonotype was observed a handful of times. The chain joins TRBV5-1 to TRBJ2-3; no clear D. V lost 3 bases, J lost 1 base, and 6 bases lay in between. Germline values: CDR1 SGHRS, CDR2 YFSETQ. This CDR3 region has 13 residues. The CDR3 DNA reads TGCGCCAGCAGCTATCAGGGCACAGATACGCAGTATTTT. Translated, it gives CASSYQGTDTQYF.

The gene calls are TRBV20-1 and TRBJ2-1; 9 nucleotides match TRBD2. Germline V gives CDR1 DFQATT, CDR2 SNEGSKA (reference sequence). The CDR3 has 14 residues. J was trimmed by 7 bases and V by 2 bases; bases with no gene match: 6. This CDR3 reads CSARRLAGWNEQFF. Written as DNA, the CDR3 is TGCAGTGCTAGAAGGCTAGCGGGGTGGAATGAGCAGTTCTTC.

The chain couples TRBV7-2 to TRBJ2-3; weak D call: TRBD1 (5 bases). The CDR3 is 16 residues long. V was trimmed by 1 base and J by 3 bases, leaving 14 bases between them. The germline CDR1 and CDR2 sequences are SGHTA and FQGNSA. CDR3 nucleotide sequence: TGTGCCAGCAGCTTAGGAGTCGGCAGGGTTACAGATACGCAGTATTTT. It is translated as CASSLGVGRVTDTQYF.

This chain connects TRBV6-6 to TRBJ2-1; TRBD1 might be the D (6 bases). CDR1 and CDR2 from the germline V gene are MNHNY and SVGAGI (reference sequence). Trimming stripped 5 bases from V and 9 bases from J, with 14 bases between. The CDR3 loop spans 13 amino acids. The CDR3 nucleotides are TGTGCCAGCAGTCCTTCGACAGGCGGTGAGCAGTTCTTC. Protein sequence: CASSPSTGGEQFF.